The present T cell receptor (beta chain) was sequenced within a study of cytomegalovirus exposure and HLA in healthy donors listed by TCRdb under 2017. Study-wide context: An earlier analysis of 587 of the donors reported 250 to 300 Gb of sequence data and some 110 million unique TCR beta sequences obtained from 180 million or so T cells. Roughly 300 gigabases of sequencing data and approximately 84 million unique TCR sequences were included in an early release covering roughly 600 HLA-typed donors. Of the roughly 400 genotyped donors, more than 75% were placed in the genetic ancestry cluster associated with self-reported Caucasian donors. The study aimed to test whether signatures of past pathogen exposure could be identified by cataloging public T cell receptors. The T cell repertoires of several hundred subjects were profiled by immunosequencing and related to cytomegalovirus serostatus. Along with the roughly 700-subject first cohort, a separate validation cohort of around 110 different subjects was used. To predict cytomegalovirus infection status, the study combined high-throughput TCR immunosequencing, statistical association of individual TCRs with disease status, and machine learning. To study patterns of TCR occurrence, a later analysis re-analyzed previously published TCR beta repertoires from 500 to 850 donors and added high-resolution HLA genotyping. Rather than drawing on any new phenotypic data, the later analysis identified candidate immune exposures from TCR beta sequences and the way those sequences occurred across donors. In an earlier analysis of 500 to 650 of the donors, high-throughput TCR beta sequencing was used to judge whether each TCR beta V gene segment behaved as functional or pseudogenic. Donor age, sex, ethnicity and CMV serostatus were collected together with the repertoire data. In a later genetic analysis, genome-wide SNP genotypes for 398 of the 666 donors were used, and that subset was treated as a discovery cohort. All discovery cohort repertoires had been generated on a single sequencing platform. Class I and class II HLA loci were covered by the typing at four-digit resolution. The number of typed donors differed by locus: roughly 629-640 for A, B, C, DRB1 and DQB1; some 540 for DQA1; some 590 for DPA1; and approximately 450 for DPB1. Roughly 5 DR-DQ haplotypes were treated as single units for association and clustering because of strong linkage in the cohort. Among about 390 genotyped donors of the cohort, an average of approximately 240,000 unique TCR beta nucleotide sequences were sequenced per donor, approximately 20% of them non-productive.

Points the paper makes about the study in general: When HLA alleles, especially DR and DQ, strongly co-occurred, attributing TCR associations to individual alleles was difficult. The classifier was reported to diagnose cytomegalovirus status with high specificity and sensitivity in both the original cohort and the validation cohort. Across donors, most TCR sequences were observed very rarely, whereas some public TCRs were present in many individuals. Three of the identified cytomegalovirus-associated TCR beta chains were confirmed in vitro to be specific for cytomegalovirus antigens. This cohort had only TCR beta chains sequenced, and the lack of alpha or paired-chain data limited which features could be detected. In a later genetic analysis, fewer N-insertions in productive TCRs were reported among donors in an Asian-associated ancestry cluster than the roughly 700-donor mean. A later analysis associated 15,000 to 20,000 TCR beta sequences with specific HLA alleles at a false discovery rate of 0.05. The authors suggested that the approach could potentially be extended to other disease states and immunological phenotypes. According to a later analysis, most CMV-associated TCR beta chains appeared to be HLA-restricted, and the HLA associations seemed to be driven largely by CMV exposure. In a later analysis, the rate of TCR association differed among HLA loci, with DRB1 alleles having the most associated TCRs and HLA-C alleles having the fewest. An earlier analysis of approximately 530 of the donors showed that most TCR beta V segments appeared in productive rearrangements either about 87% or about 30% of the time, which broadly matched IMGT annotations. For the cohort, immune exposure information was limited to CMV serostatus. A cluster of highly shared sequence variants was judged likely to be a technical artifact of the sequencing pipeline. Because some donors lacked HLA typing at each locus, the association tests relied only on the typed subset. Linkage disequilibrium might explain the correlated functional status among segregating V segments, but an unknown experimental factor could not be excluded. The study listed 150 to 200 TCR beta chains as associated with cytomegalovirus. Some IMGT-functional V segments, including TRBV6-2 and TRBV6-3, could not be distinguished by the 87-base-pair reads and were therefore excluded. According to a later analysis, parvovirus B19, influenza, CMV and Epstein-Barr virus appeared linked to several top co-occurrence clusters. Roughly uniform sequencing depth across donors was assumed in presence/absence analyses, although this assumption may not hold. A later analysis found that HLA-associated TCR beta chains were more clonally expanded and had lower generation probabilities than equally common non-associated chains. In a later genetic analysis, a missense DCLRE1C variant was associated with V-gene and J-gene trimming of TCR beta chains, and the association was replicated in an independent cohort. Because counts were too low, fewer than 20 rarely observed V segments, including chromosome 9 orphons, were excluded from the earlier analysis of 500 to 700 of the donors. A further reported finding was that TCR beta sequences accurately predicted the HLA-A and HLA-B alleles for most subjects in the first cohort.

With respect to this clone: Its antigen target is currently unknown.

Taken from the germline V gene, the CDR1 and CDR2 loops are SGHRS and YFSETQ. Cut back by 1 base and 6 bases, the V and J ends lie 20 bases apart. The CDR3 starts with the cysteine, ends with the phenylalanine, and has 17 residues. Only the CDR3 DNA is retained, 51 bases long and in frame from the first base. The cohort comprised more than 550 healthy bone marrow donors. At the time of sampling, all cohort members were nominally healthy, though unrecorded immune exposures were likely present. The donor was CMV seropositive and was included in the group of 250 to 300 seropositive cohort members. Every donor gave a peripheral blood sample, and the peripheral blood mononuclear cells from that sample were used for TCR beta sequencing. Genomic DNA was extracted from the blood cell samples with the Qiagen DNeasy Blood Extraction Kit. The library was prepared using the immunoSEQ multiplex PCR assay. A mixture of 60 forward primers for TCR Vbeta segments and 13 reverse primers for TCR Jbeta segments was used in the multiplex PCR. The CDR3 region of rearranged TCR beta genes was amplified from genomic DNA by a multiplex PCR assay. Amplified TCR beta libraries were sequenced as 87-base-pair reads on the Illumina HiSeq System. In the original analysis: A later analysis tallied roughly 76 million unique TCR beta chains across the 640 or so repertoires, and some 12 million of those chains were shared by two or more donors. Raw reads were error-corrected and collapsed into unique sequences by a nearest-neighbor algorithm in which closely related sequences were merged to remove PCR and sequencing errors. CDR3 sequences were aligned to IMGT reference sequences to assign V, D and J gene segments. For a sequence to be retained, a match of at least six nucleotides was required to both a V gene segment and a J gene segment. Rearrangements were called productive when the CDR3 lacked stop codons and stayed in frame with V and J; all others were non-productive. CDR3 was defined according to IMGT convention as the region running from the second conserved V-encoded cysteine to the conserved J-encoded phenylalanine. Sequences without an unambiguous match to a single V gene segment were excluded from the earlier analysis of approximately 600 of the donors. An earlier analysis of 500 to 600 of the donors classified V segments as functional when productive rearrangements were above 56.7% and as segregating when the standard deviation between donors was above 5%. A statistical classification framework was built for diagnosing cytomegalovirus status from the catalog of TCR beta chain sequences. V and J gene assignment, in a later analysis, came from comparing TCR nucleotide sequences with IMGT/GENE-DB human TR gene sequences. A later analysis assigned CDR3 sequences and most-parsimonious VDJ recombination scenarios with the TCRdist pipeline. In a later analysis, every TCR beta chain was defined by the combination of its CDR3 amino acid sequence and its V-gene family, and reads without a unique V-gene family were dropped. As a way to deal with suspected cross-contamination and a sequencing artifact, a later analysis dropped approximately 570 nucleotide sequences that were highly shared and had low generation probability. A later analysis calculated a clonal expansion index for each public chain from normalized within-repertoire ranks of inferred template counts. A later analysis computed generation probabilities with a VDJ recombination model fitted to out-of-frame rearrangements, and checked the results against IGoR. In a later analysis, TCR-TCR, TCR-HLA and TCR-CMV co-occurrence was scored with hypergeometric tests, and a repertoire-size bias correction was applied to TCR pairs. To estimate false discovery rates, a later analysis permuted the HLA or CMV assignments 20 times. In a later analysis, co-occurring TCRs were grouped using DBSCAN, with TCRdist sequence similarity added in when clustering inside HLA-allele-positive subsets. For co-occurrence clustering, repertoires with fewer than 30,000 or more than 120,000 public chains were excluded, along with five or six repertoires with anomalous nucleotide sharing. This is the immuneACCESS table as TCRdb keeps it, with only in-frame sequences that have V and J called. A part of the clones is gone; compared with another copy, unresolved V genes explain less than half, and the rest is unexplained. D and trimming were read from the DNA, whereas the V and J calls and clone size are those reported in that table. The sample has about 70,000 clones on record. The ten top clones hold 2.4% of the sample.

The rearrangement combines TRBV5-1 with TRBJ1-3, with no D gene named confidently. This TCR came from a female donor in good health and CMV-seropositive. Sample: PBMCs. The DNA is as follows: TGCGCCAGCAGCTTGTCTCGGGGTGGGGTGGATGAAAACACCATATATTTT. The resulting protein is CASSLSRGGVDENTIYF. Beyond the CDR3, the reference TRBV5-1 and TRBJ1-3 genes provide the residues; the full variable domain reads: KAGVTQTPRYLIKTRGQQVTLSCSPISGHRSVSWYQQTPGQGLQFLFEYFSETQRNKGNFPGRFSGRQFSNSRSEMNVSTLELGDSALYLCASSLSRGGVDENTIYFGEGSWLTVV.